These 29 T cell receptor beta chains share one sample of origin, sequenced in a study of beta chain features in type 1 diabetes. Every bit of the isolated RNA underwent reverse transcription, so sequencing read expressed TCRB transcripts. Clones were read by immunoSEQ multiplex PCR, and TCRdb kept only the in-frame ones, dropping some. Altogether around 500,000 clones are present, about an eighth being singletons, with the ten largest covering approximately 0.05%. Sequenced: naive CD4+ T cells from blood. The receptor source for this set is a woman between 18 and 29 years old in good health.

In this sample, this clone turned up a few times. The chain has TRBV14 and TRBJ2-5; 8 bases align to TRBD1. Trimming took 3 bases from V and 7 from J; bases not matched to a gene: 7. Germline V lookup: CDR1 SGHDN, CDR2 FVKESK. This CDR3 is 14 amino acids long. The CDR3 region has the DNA TGTGCCAGCAGCCAGTGGACAGGGACAGGGACCCAGTACTTC. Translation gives CASSQWTGTGTQYF. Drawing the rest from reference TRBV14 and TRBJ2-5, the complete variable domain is EAGVTQFPSHSVIEKGQTVTLRCDPISGHDNLYWYRRVMGKEIKFLLHFVKESKQDESGMPNNRFLAERTGGTYSTLKVQPAELEDSGVYFCASSQWTGTGTQYFGPGTRLLVL.

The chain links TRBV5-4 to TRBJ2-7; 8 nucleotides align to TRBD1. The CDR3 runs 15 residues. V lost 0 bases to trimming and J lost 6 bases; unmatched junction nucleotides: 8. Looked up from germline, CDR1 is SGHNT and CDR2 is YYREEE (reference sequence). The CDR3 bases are TGTGCCAGCAGCTTGGCCGCCAGGGGGCATTCCGAGCAGTACTTC. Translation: CASSLAARGHSEQYF.

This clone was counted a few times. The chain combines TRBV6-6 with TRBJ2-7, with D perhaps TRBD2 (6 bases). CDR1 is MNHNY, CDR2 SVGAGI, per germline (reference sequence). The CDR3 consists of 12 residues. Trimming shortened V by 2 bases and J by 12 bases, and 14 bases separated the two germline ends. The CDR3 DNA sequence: TGTGCCAGCAGTTACATCGGTAGCGGACTGTACTTC. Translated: CASSYIGSGLYF.

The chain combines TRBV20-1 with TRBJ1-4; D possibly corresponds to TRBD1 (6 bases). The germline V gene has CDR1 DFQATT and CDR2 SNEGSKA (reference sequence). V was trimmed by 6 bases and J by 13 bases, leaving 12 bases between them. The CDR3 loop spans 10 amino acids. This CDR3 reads CSASRRGLFF. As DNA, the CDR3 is TGCAGTGCCTCACGCAGGGGACTGTTTTTT.

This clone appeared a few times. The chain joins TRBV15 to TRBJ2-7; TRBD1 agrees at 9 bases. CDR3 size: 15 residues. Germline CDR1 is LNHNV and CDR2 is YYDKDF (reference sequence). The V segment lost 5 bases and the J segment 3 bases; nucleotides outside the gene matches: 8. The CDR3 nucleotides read TGTGCCACCAGCCTAGGGGACAGGGATTTCTACGAGCAGTACGTC. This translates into CATSLGDRDFYEQYV.

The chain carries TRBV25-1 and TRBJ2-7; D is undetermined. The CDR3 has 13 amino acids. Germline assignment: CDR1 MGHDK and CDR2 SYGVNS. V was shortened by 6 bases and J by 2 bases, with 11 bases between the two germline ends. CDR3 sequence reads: CASSQGFTYEQYF. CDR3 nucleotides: TGTGCCAGCAGCCAAGGATTCACCTACGAGCAGTACTTC.

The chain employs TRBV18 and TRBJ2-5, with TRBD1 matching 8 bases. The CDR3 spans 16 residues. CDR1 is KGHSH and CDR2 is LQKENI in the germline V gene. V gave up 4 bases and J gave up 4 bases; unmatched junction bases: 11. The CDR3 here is CASSRQTGGSGETQYF. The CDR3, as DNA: TGTGCCAGCTCACGCCAAACAGGGGGGAGCGGAGAGACCCAGTACTTC.

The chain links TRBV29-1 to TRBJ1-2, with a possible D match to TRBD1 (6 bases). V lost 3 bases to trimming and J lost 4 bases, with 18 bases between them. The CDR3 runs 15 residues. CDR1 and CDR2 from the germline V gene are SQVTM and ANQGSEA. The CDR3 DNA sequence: TGCAGCGTTGACGCGGGGGCGAGGCTAGTCTATGGCTACACCTTC. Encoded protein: CSVDAGARLVYGYTF.

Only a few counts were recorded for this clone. The CDR3 loop is CASSQEKSADTQYF. Written as DNA, the CDR3 is TGCGCCAGCAGCCAAGAGAAGTCGGCAGATACGCAGTATTTT. The gene calls are TRBV4-3 and TRBJ2-3; D unclear. Germline CDR1 is LGHNA and CDR2 is YSLEER. CDR3 length: 14 residues. The V end lost 0 bases, the J end lost 4 bases, and 8 bases lay between the germline ends.

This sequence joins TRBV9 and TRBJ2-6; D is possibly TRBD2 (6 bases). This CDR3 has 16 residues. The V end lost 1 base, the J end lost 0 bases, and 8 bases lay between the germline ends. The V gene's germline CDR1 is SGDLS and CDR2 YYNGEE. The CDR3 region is CASSVPGSSGANVLTF. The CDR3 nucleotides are TGTGCCAGCAGCGTACCCGGGAGCTCTGGGGCCAACGTCCTGACTTTC.

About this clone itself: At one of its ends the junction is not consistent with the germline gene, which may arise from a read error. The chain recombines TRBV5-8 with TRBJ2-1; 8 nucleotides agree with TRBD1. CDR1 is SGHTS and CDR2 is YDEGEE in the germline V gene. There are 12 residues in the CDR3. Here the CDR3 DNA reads TGTGCCAGCAGCTTCCATCAGGGGGCGGAGATCTTC. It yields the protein CASSFHQGAEIF.

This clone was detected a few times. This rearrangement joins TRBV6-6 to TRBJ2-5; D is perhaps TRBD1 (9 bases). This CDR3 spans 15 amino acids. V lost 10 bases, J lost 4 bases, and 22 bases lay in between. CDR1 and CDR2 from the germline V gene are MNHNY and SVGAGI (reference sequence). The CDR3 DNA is TGTGCCACTCGGGGGGGACAGGGTCGTGTAGAGACCCAGTACTTC. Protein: CATRGGQGRVETQYF.

The CDR3 DNA reads as TGTGCCATCAGTGCCGGGCAGGGATTCAACTATGGCTACACCTTC. It codes for CAISAGQGFNYGYTF. The rearrangement uses TRBV10-3 and TRBJ1-2; TRBD1 is a possible D gene (5 bases). Per the germline V gene, CDR1 is ENHRY and CDR2 is SYGVKD. V lost 4 bases and J 2 bases, leaving 14 bases between the germline ends. The length of the CDR3 is 15 residues.

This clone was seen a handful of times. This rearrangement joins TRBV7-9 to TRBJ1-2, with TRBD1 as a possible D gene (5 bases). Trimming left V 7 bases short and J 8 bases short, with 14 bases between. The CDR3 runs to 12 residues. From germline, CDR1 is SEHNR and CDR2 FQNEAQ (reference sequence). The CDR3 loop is CASNLGPDGYTF. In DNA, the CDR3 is TGTGCCAGCAATCTGGGACCGGACGGCTACACCTTC. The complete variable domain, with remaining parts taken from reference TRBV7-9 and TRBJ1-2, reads DTGVSQNPRHKITKRGQNVTFRCDPISEHNRLYWYRQTLGQGPEFLTYFQNEAQLEKSRLLSDRFSAERPKGSFSTLEIQRTEQGDSAMYLCASNLGPDGYTFGSGTRLTVV.

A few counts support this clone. This chain's CDR3 is CASSTRGGAGELFF. DNA for the CDR3: TGTGCCAGCAGCACTAGGGGGGGCGCCGGGGAGCTGTTTTTT. The chain carries TRBV9 and TRBJ2-2; TRBD2 is a possible D gene (7 bases). CDR1 and CDR2 (germline): SGDLS, YYNGEE. V lost 4 bases, J lost 6 bases, and 13 bases lay in between. CDR3 size: 14 residues.

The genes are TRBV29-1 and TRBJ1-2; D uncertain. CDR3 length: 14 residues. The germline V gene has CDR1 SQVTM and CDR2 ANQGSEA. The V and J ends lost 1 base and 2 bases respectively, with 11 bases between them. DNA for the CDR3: TGCAGCGTTGAAGCCCCGGACGGGAACTATGGCTACACCTTC. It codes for CSVEAPDGNYGYTF. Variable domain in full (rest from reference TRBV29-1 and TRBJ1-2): SAVISQKPSRDICQRGTSLTIQCQVDSQVTMMFWYRQQPGQSLTLIATANQGSEATYESGFVIDKFPISRPNLTFSTLTVSNMSPEDSSIYLCSVEAPDGNYGYTFGSGTRLTVV.

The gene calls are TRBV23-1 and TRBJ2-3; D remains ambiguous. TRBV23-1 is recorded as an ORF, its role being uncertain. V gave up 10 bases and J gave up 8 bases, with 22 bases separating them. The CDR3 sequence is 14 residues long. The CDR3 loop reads CAITGRRPHGTQYF. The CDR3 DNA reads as TGCGCCATCACCGGCCGTCGACCCCACGGTACGCAGTATTTT.

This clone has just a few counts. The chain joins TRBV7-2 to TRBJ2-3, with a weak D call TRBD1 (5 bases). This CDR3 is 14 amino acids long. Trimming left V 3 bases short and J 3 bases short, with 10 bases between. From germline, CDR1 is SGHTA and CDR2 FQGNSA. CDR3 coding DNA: TGTGCCAGCAGCTTGGGTACAGGTACAGATACGCAGTATTTT. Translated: CASSLGTGTDTQYF. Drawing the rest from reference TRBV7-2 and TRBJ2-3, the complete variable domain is GAGVSQSPSNKVTEKGKDVELRCDPISGHTALYWYRQSLGQGLEFLIYFQGNSAPDKSGLPSDRFSAERTGGSVSTLTIQRTQQEDSAVYLCASSLGTGTDTQYFGPGTRLTVL.

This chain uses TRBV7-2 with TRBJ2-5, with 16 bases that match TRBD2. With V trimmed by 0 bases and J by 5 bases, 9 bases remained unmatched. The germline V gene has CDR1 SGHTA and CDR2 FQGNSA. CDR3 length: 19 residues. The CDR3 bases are TGTGCCAGCAGCTTAGCGCCCGGGACTAGCGGGAGGGCCGGGGAGACCCAGTACTTC. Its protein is CASSLAPGTSGRAGETQYF.

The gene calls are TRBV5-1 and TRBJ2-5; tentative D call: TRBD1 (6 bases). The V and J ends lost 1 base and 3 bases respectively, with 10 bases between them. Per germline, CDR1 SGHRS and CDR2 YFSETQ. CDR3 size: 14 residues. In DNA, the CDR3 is TGCGCCAGCAGCTTGACAGGGACCGAAGAGACCCAGTACTTC. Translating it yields CASSLTGTEETQYF.

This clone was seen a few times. This CDR3 is CASSIVQGYGYTF. CDR3 coding DNA: TGTGCCAGTAGTATAGTACAGGGCTATGGCTACACCTTC. The V and J genes are TRBV19 and TRBJ1-2; D perhaps matches TRBD1 (6 bases). V gave up 1 base and J gave up 4 bases, with 7 bases separating them. Germline V CDR1 and CDR2: LNHDA, SQIVND (reference sequence). This CDR3 is built from 13 residues. Full variable domain (remainder filled in from reference TRBV19 and TRBJ1-2): DGGITQSPKYLFRKEGQNVTLSCEQNLNHDAMYWYRQDPGQGLRLIYYSQIVNDFQKGDIAEGYSVSREKKESFPLTVTSAQKNPTAFYLCASSIVQGYGYTFGSGTRLTVV.

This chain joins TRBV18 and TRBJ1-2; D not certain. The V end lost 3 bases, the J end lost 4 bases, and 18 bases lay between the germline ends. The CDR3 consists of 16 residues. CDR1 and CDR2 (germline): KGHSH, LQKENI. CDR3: CASSPPSDPHRYGYTF. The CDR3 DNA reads TGTGCCAGCTCACCTCCTTCCGATCCGCACCGCTATGGCTACACCTTC.

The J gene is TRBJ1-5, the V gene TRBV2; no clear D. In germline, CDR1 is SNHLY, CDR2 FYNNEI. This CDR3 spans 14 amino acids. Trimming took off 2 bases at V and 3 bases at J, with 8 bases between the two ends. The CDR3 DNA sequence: TGTGCCAGCAGTGAACGCAGATACAATCAGCCCCAGCATTTT. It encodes CASSERRYNQPQHF.

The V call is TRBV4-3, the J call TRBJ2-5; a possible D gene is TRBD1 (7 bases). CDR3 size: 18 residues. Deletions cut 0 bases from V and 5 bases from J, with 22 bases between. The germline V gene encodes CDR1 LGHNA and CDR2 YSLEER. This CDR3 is CASSQDDLLGGGCETQYF. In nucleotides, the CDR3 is TGCGCCAGCAGCCAAGATGATTTGCTTGGAGGGGGCTGCGAGACCCAGTACTTC.

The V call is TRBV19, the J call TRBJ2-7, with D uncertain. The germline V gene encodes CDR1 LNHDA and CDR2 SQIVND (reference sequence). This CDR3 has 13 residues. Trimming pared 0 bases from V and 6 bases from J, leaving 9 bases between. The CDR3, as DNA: TGTGCCAGTAGTATAGAGGGCTACTCCGAGCAGTACTTC. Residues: CASSIEGYSEQYF.

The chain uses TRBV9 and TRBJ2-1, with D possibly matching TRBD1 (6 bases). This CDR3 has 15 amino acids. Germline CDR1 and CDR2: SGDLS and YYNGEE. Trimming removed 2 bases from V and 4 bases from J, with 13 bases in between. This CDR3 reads CASSVRDNPYNEQFF. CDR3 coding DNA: TGTGCCAGCAGCGTCCGGGACAACCCTTACAATGAGCAGTTCTTC.

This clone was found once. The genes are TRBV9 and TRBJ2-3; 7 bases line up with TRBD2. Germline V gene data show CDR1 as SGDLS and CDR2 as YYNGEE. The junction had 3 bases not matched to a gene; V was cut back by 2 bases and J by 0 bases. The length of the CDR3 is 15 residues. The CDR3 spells CASSVLADSTDTQYF. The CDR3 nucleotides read TGTGCCAGCAGCGTTCTAGCGGATAGCACAGATACGCAGTATTTT.

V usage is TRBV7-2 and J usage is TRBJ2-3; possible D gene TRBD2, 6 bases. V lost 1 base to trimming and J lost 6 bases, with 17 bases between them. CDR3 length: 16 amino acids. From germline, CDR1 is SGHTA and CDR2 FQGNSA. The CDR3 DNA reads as TGTGCCAGCAGCTTAGTTCAGCTCCGGGAGTCCGATACGCAGTATTTT. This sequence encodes CASSLVQLRESDTQYF.

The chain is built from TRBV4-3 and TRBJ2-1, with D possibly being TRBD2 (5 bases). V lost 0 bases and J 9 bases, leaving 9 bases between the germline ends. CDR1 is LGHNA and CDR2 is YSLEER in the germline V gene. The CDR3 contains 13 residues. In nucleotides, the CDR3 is TGCGCCAGCAGCCAAGATCGGGGAGTTGAGCAGTTCTTC. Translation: CASSQDRGVEQFF.